The clone carrying this T cell receptor (beta chain) was picked up many times. Its specificity is unknown. From roughly 400 ng of RNA, a library with molecular barcoded alpha/delta and beta/gamma adaptors was made. One entry per CDR3 protein, called by TCRdb with MiXCR from the reads. The repertoire holds over 50,000 distinct CDR3 sequences, with around 21% as singletons. This entry belongs to a study of read filtering for tumor transcriptome and immune sequencing. Study background: R-ISS stage counts were under 10 for I, roughly 16 for II, about 7 for III. The study's findings and limits: RNA-seq captured clonotypes less deeply and reliably than IR-seq. IR-seq and RNA-seq agreed better without single-read clonotypes.

Germline lookup yields CDR1 DFQATT and CDR2 SNEGSKA (reference sequence). The V and J ends lost 3 bases and 2 bases, in that order; junction bases with no gene match: 1. The CDR3 totals 14 residues. The chain employs TRBV20-1 and TRBJ2-3, with 11 positions matching TRBD2. The sample was a population of CD138-negative cells sorted from bone marrow. The TCR sequence derives from a donor at least 40 years old with multiple myeloma. CDR3 loop: CSASSGRATDTQYF. As DNA, the CDR3 is TGCAGTGCTAGTAGCGGGAGGGCCACAGATACGCAGTATTTT.